This T cell receptor beta chain emerged from a study of Tregs in tolerant kidney transplant recipients (dated by TCRdb to about 2019). About the full investigation: Related donors were used in the transplants with nonmyeloablative bone marrow transplantation, and mixed chimerism was transient in the human trials. TCRbeta sequencing was used in the study to identify donor-specific regulatory T cells before combined kidney and bone marrow transplantation, and the identified cells were then tracked after transplant.

For TCRbeta CDR3 sequencing, genomic DNA from the sorted cells was extracted using the QIAGEN DNeasy Blood and Tissue Kit. High-throughput TCRbeta CDR3 sequencing was carried out commercially through immunoSEQ, with PCR amplification with bias correction and internal controls included. The authors processed their data as follows. Unique productive TCRbeta sequences were defined by CDR3 nucleotide sequence when primers matched and otherwise by CDR3 amino acid sequence together with Vbeta and Jbeta genes. To correct sorting error, sequences shared between sorted populations at a frequency ratio of 2:1 or less were removed; the rest were assigned to the higher population. Donor-reactive sequences were defined as at least 5-fold expanded in CFSE-low cells versus unstimulated cells, with frequency of at least 0.01% in CFSE-low cells. Jensen-Shannon divergence, calculated on the top 100 TCRbeta sequences ranked by frequency, was used to quantify repertoire divergence. For samples with multiple sequencing runs, sorting error was corrected separately for each run before the runs were pooled. TCRdb provides this immuneACCESS table in a form limited to in-frame rearrangements. Some clones are lacking; in checked studies, under half of them reflect an unresolved V gene, and why the rest are absent is not known. V and J calls and clone size come straight from that table; D and trimming were deduced from the DNA. The sample's records list about 30,000 clones. The ten largest clones take up about 7.6% of the sample.

In the case of this clone: It has no known antigen specificity. Read coverage stops 3 residues before the CDR3 terminus; the germline J gene supplies the remainder.

Results and caveats for the whole study, not just this receptor: Donor-specific Treg expansion was found to exceed global Treg expansion in tolerant patients, suggesting antigen-driven rather than nonspecific expansion. Biological reproducibility was not examined directly, but technical replication error appeared to be minimal. The study was constrained by small patient numbers, and validation of the findings is required in larger populations and under other immunosuppression protocols. The most biologically relevant and donor-specific TCRbeta repertoire appeared to be identified by expanding Tregs with activated donor B cells. PCR primers changed over time for some patients, so nucleotide-level comparison across those patients' samples was not possible.

The CDR3, cysteine through phenylalanine, is 15 amino acids long. The DNA covers only part of the CDR3, 36 bases in frame from base 1. The germline V gene yields SGHTA for CDR1 and FQGNSA for CDR2. Between the V and J ends, shortened by 1 base and 3 bases respectively, the junction contains 12 bases. Per the publication, the time point label means: blood sample drawn before combined kidney and bone marrow transplant. Unstimulated Tregs (CD4+CD25+CD127-), CD4+ non-Tregs (CD4+CD25-), CD4 and CD8 cells were FACS-sorted from thawed PBMCs. The patients were a handful of recipients of combined kidney and bone marrow transplants from the ITN036ST trial, and samples were available only for these trial subjects. Healthy control blood was processed to PBMCs by Ficoll density gradient and cryopreserved, and patient PBMCs were collected before and after transplant.

This receptor was taken from a human donor who received a combined kidney and bone marrow transplant. The source was CD8+ T cells from blood, collected before the transplant. The rearranged chain carries TRBV7-2 and TRBJ2-5; perhaps TRBD1 is the D gene, with 5 bases matching. The CDR3 loop reads CASSLVIGAKETQYF. The CDR3 bases that were read are TGTGCCAGCAGCTTAGTCATAGGGGCCAAAGAGACC. The full variable domain, completed from the reference TRBV7-2 and TRBJ2-5 proteins outside the CDR3, reads GAGVSQSPSNKVTEKGKDVELRCDPISGHTALYWYRQSLGQGLEFLIYFQGNSAPDKSGLPSDRFSAERTGGSVSTLTIQRTQQEDSAVYLCASSLVIGAKETQYFGPGTRLLVL.